These 10 T cell receptor beta chains were sequenced from one sample in a study of CD8 T cells in ankylosing spondylitis. Findings and limits, study-wide: What appeared characteristic of ankylosing spondylitis blood was a TCR beta motif of fewer than ten highly homologous variants.

These receptors have no known antigen. TCRdb re-analysed the 5' RACE reads in MiXCR, keeping a single row per CDR3 protein. This table holds some 330,000 distinct CDR3 sequences, less than 10% found once. Sequenced: blood, either unsorted or a sorted T cell fraction (not recorded which). The receptor set was obtained from a male donor with ankylosing spondylitis.

The rearrangement joins TRBV19 to TRBJ1-5; D unclear. This CDR3 comprises 14 residues. V was trimmed by 6 bases and J by 0 bases, leaving 9 bases between them. Germline CDR1 and CDR2: LNHDA and SQIVND (reference sequence). CDR3 DNA sequence: TGTGCCAGTAGCAGACTTTATAGCAATCAGCCCCAGCATTTT. Translating it yields CASSRLYSNQPQHF.

Only a few counts were recorded for this clonotype. This chain links TRBV20-1 with TRBJ2-7; D might be TRBD1 or TRBD2, each matching 5 bases. The CDR3 has 13 residues. V was clipped by 4 bases and J by 2 bases, with 12 bases between them. The germline V gene has CDR1 DFQATT and CDR2 SNEGSKA (reference sequence). In DNA form, the CDR3 reads TGCAGTGCTACTCCACCGGGACCCTACGAGCAGTACTTC. Its protein product is CSATPPGPYEQYF.

This clonotype was seen only a few times. V gene TRBV5-6 combines with J gene TRBJ2-7; a possible D gene is TRBD1 (6 bases). V was pared by 1 base and J by 5 bases, with 13 bases between. Germline CDR1 SGHDT, CDR2 YYEEEE. The CDR3 sequence is 14 residues long. The CDR3 DNA reads TGTGCCAGCAGCTTGATACAGGGTGCCCACGAGCAGTACTTC. This codes for CASSLIQGAHEQYF.

A few counts support this clonotype. The chain combines TRBV28 with TRBJ2-3; perhaps D is TRBD1 or TRBD2 (6 bases each). CDR3 length: 15 residues. The V end lost 8 bases, the J end lost 1 base, and 16 bases lay between the germline ends. Germline CDR1 is MDHEN and CDR2 is SYDVKM. CDR3 loop: CASGYRGVGTDTQYF. CDR3 bases: TGTGCCAGCGGGTATAGGGGGGTCGGCACAGATACGCAGTATTTT.

The sample holds a few counts of this clonotype. The rearrangement uses TRBV12-3 or TRBV12-4 and TRBJ1-6; D unresolved. The CDR3 is 15 residues long. Deletions cut 3 bases from V and 7 bases from J, with 13 bases between. CDR3 sequence (DNA): TGTGCCAGCAGTTTCGACGGCGACCCCAATTCACCCCTCCACTTT. It codes for CASSFDGDPNSPLHF.

This clonotype came up a few times. The chain uses TRBV12-3 or TRBV12-4 and TRBJ2-7; possible D gene TRBD1, 7 bases. The CDR3 is made up of 12 amino acids. V lost 11 bases, J lost 5 bases, and 16 bases lay in between. CDR3: CAPRGGGNEQYF. The CDR3 nucleotides are TGTGCCCCCCGAGGAGGGGGCAACGAGCAGTACTTC.

The chain combines TRBV18 with TRBJ2-3; D unclear. CDR3 length equals 15 residues. Trimming took off 4 bases at V and 0 bases at J, with 11 bases between the two ends. Germline CDR1 reads KGHSH; CDR2 reads LQKENI. The CDR3 spells CASSQDQTSTDTQYF. The CDR3, as DNA: TGTGCCAGCTCACAGGACCAGACCAGCACAGATACGCAGTATTTT.

The rearrangement joins TRBV7-3 to TRBJ2-2; D unresolved. From germline, CDR1 is SGHTA and CDR2 FQGTGA. V was cut by 4 bases and J by 2 bases, with 5 bases left in between. This CDR3 spans 13 amino acids. This CDR3 is CASSSHNTGELFF. In DNA form, the CDR3 reads TGTGCCAGCAGCTCACATAACACCGGGGAGCTGTTTTTT. Combining the CDR3 with reference TRBV7-3 and TRBJ2-2 gives the whole variable domain GAGVSQTPSNKVTEKGKYVELRCDPISGHTALYWYRQSLGQGPEFLIYFQGTGAADDSGLPNDRFFAVRPEGSVSTLKIQRTERGDSAVYLCASSSHNTGELFFGEGSRLTVL.

The table lists this clonotype with a count of one. This chain links TRBV4-3 with TRBJ2-7; TRBD2 aligns across 8 bases. The V and J ends lost 1 base and 3 bases, in that order; junction bases with no gene match: 8. CDR3 length: 16 residues. CDR1 is LGHNA and CDR2 is YSLEER in the germline V gene. CDR3 nucleotides: TGCGCCAGCAGCCAAGCAACACCAGCGGGAGTCTACGAGCAGTACTTC. This encodes CASSQATPAGVYEQYF.

This clonotype was detected only a few times. This chain's CDR3 is CSVGRVNTEAFF. The DNA of the CDR3 is TGCAGCGTAGGGAGGGTGAACACTGAAGCTTTCTTT. The chain is built from TRBV29-1 and TRBJ1-1; no firm D call. Germline V gene lookup returns CDR1 SQVTM and CDR2 ANQGSEA. V lost 6 bases and J lost 0, with 8 bases in between. The CDR3 sequence is 12 residues long.